What follows is one TCR beta chain and its context. Method: immunoSEQ multiplex PCR; TCRdb's copy keeps in-frame clones and lacks some. The sample lists about 16,000 clones; roughly 66% were seen once. Looked up from germline, CDR1 is LNHNV and CDR2 is YYDKDF (reference sequence). The CDR3 is 16 amino acids. V lost 0 bases and J 8 bases, leaving 16 bases between the germline ends. This sample stems from a study of immune cell composition in non-small cell lung cancer. The TCR originated in a human donor with non-small cell lung cancer. The chain recombines TRBV15 with TRBJ1-4; tentatively, D is TRBD1 (6 bases). Specimen: lung tumor tissue. The CDR3 region is CATSRDRLWQGEKLFF. CDR3 in DNA: TGTGCCACCAGCAGAGATCGCCTATGGCAGGGGGAAAAACTGTTTTTT.